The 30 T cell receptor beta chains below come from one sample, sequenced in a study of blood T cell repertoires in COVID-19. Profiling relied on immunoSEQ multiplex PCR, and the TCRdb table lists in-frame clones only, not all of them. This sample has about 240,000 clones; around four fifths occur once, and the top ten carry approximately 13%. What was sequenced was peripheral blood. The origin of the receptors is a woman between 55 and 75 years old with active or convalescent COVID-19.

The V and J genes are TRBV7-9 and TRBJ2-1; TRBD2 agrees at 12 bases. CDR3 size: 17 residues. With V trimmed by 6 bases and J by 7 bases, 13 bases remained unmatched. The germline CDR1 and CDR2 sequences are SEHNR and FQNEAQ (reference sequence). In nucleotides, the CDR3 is TGTGCCAGCAGTGCTCGGGCCCTAGCGGGGGGGCTTAATGAGCAGTTCTTC. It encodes CASSARALAGGLNEQFF.

The CDR3 sequence is CASSLGGPDNQPQHF. The CDR3 coding sequence is TGCGCCAGCAGCTTGGGGGGGCCCGACAATCAGCCCCAGCATTTT. The chain is built from TRBV5-1 and TRBJ1-5; D might be TRBD1 (6 bases). The germline gives CDR1 SGHRS, CDR2 YFSETQ. CDR3 length equals 15 residues. The V end was cut by 0 bases, the J end by 3 bases, with 10 bases between.

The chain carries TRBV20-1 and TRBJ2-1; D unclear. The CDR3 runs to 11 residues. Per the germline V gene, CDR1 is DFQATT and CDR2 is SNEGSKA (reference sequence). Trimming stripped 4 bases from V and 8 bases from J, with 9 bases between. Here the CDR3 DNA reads TGCAGTGCTAATGACCGGTATGAGCAGTTCTTC. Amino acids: CSANDRYEQFF.

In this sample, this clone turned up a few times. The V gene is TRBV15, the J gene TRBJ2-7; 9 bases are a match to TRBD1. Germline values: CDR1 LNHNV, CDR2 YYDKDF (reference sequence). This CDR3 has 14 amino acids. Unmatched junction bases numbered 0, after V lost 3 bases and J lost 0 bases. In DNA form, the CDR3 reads TGTGCCACCAGCAGGGGACAGGGCTCCTACGAGCAGTACTTC. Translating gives CATSRGQGSYEQYF.

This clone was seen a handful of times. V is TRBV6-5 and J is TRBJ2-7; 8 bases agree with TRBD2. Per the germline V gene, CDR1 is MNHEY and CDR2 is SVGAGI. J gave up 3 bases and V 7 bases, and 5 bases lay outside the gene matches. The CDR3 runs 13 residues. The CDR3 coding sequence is TGTGCCAGCAAGGGGCGGGGGGACTACGAGCAGTACTTC. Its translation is CASKGRGDYEQYF.

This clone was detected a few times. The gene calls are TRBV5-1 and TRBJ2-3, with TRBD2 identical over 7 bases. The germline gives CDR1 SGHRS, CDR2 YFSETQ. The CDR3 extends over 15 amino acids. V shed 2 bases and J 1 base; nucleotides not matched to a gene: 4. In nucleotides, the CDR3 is TGCGCCAGCAGCTTCCTAGCGGTGGGCACAGATACGCAGTATTTT. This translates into CASSFLAVGTDTQYF.

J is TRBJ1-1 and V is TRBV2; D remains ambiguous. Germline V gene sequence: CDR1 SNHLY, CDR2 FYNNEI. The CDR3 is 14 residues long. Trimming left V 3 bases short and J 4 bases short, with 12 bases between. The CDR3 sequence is CASSERGSGTEAFF. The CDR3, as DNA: TGTGCCAGCAGTGAGAGAGGGTCCGGCACTGAAGCTTTCTTT.

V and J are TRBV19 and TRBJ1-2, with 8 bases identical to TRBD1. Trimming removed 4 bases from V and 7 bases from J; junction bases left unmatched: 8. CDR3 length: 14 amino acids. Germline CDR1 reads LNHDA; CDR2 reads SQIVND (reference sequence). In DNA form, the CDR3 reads TGTGCCAGTAGTACAGACAGGGGCTGGGGTGGCTACACCTTC. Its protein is CASSTDRGWGGYTF.

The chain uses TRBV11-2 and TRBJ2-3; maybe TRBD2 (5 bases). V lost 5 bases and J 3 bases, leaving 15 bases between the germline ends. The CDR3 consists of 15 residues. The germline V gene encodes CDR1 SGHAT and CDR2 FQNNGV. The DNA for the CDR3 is TGTGCCAGCAGCCTAAAGGAGCCGGGGACAGATACGCAGTATTTT. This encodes CASSLKEPGTDTQYF.

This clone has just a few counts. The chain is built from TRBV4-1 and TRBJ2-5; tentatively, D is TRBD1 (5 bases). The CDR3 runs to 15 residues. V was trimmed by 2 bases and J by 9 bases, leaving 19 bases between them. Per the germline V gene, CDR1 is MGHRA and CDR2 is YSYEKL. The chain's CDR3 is CASSQKGWATEAQYF. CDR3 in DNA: TGCGCCAGCAGCCAAAAGGGGTGGGCCACGGAAGCCCAGTACTTC.

CDR3 coding DNA: TGTGCCAGCAGGGGACAGGGAATAGGGGAGCTGTTTTTT. The encoded protein is CASRGQGIGELFF. This chain links TRBV12-3 or TRBV12-4 with TRBJ2-2; TRBD1 aligns across 9 bases. V lost 6 bases and J lost 8; bases outside the gene matches: 4. The CDR3 consists of 13 residues.

The CDR3 spells CASSPGRSETQYF. The CDR3 DNA reads TGTGCCAGCAGCCCAGGGCGCTCGGAGACCCAGTACTTC. This rearrangement joins TRBV27 to TRBJ2-5; D might be TRBD1 (5 bases). The CDR3 spans 13 residues. Germline V gene data show CDR1 as MNHEY and CDR2 as SMNVEV (reference sequence). V was shortened by 6 bases and J by 5 bases, with 13 bases between the two germline ends.

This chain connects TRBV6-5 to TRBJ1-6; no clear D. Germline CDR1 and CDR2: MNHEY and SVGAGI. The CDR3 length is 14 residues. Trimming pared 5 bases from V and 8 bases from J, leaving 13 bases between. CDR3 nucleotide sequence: TGTGCCAGCAGTCGACCGGGAAGGGATTCACCCCTCCACTTT. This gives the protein CASSRPGRDSPLHF.

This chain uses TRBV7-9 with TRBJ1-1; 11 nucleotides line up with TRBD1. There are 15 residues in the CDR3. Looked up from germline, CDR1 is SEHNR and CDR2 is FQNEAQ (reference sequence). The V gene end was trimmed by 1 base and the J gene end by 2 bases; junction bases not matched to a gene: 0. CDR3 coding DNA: TGTGCCAGCAGCTTAGGGACAGGGGGCAACACTGAAGCTTTCTTT. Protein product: CASSLGTGGNTEAFF.

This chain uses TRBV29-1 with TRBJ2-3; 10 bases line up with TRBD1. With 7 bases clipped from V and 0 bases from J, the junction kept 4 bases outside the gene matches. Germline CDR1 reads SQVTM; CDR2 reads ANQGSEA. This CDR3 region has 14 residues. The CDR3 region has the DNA TGCAGCGGTCGACAGGGGGCGAGCACAGATACGCAGTATTTT. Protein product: CSGRQGASTDTQYF.

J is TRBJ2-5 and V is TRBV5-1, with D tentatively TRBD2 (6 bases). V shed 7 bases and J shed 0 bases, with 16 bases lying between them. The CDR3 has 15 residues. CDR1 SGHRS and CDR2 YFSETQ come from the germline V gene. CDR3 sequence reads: CASSRNGGYQETQYF. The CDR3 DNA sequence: TGCGCCAGCTCGCGAAACGGGGGATACCAAGAGACCCAGTACTTC. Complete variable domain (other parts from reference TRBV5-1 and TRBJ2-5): KAGVTQTPRYLIKTRGQQVTLSCSPISGHRSVSWYQQTPGQGLQFLFEYFSETQRNKGNFPGRFSGRQFSNSRSEMNVSTLELGDSALYLCASSRNGGYQETQYFGPGTRLLVL.

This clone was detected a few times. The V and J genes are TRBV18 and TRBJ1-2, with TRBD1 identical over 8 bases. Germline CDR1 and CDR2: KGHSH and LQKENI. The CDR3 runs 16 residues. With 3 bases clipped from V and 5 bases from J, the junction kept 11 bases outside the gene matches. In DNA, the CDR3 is TGTGCCAGCTCACCGCAAACCCGGACAGGGATGTATGGCTACACCTTC. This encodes CASSPQTRTGMYGYTF.

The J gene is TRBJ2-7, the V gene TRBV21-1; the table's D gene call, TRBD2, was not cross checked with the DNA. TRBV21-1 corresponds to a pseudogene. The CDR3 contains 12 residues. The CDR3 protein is CASSKGVGEQYF. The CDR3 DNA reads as TGTGCCAGCAGCAAAGGAGTTGGCGAGCAGTACTTC.

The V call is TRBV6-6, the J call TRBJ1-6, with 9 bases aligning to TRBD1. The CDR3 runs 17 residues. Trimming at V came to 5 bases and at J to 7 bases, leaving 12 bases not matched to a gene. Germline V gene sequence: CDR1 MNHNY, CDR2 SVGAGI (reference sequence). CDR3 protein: CASSLTPGQGGNSPLHF. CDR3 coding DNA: TGTGCCAGCAGTCTAACCCCGGGACAGGGCGGCAATTCACCCCTCCACTTT.

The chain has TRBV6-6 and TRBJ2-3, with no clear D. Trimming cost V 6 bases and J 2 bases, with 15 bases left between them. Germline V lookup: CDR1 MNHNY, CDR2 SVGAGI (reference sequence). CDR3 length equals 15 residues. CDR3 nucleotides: TGTGCCAGCAGCCCCTCGAACACTATCACAGATACGCAGTATTTT. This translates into CASSPSNTITDTQYF.

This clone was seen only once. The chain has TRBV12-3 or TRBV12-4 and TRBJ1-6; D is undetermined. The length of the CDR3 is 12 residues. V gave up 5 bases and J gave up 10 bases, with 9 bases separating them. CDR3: CASSPQRSPLHF. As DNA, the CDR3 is TGTGCCAGCAGTCCTCAGAGGTCACCCCTCCACTTT.

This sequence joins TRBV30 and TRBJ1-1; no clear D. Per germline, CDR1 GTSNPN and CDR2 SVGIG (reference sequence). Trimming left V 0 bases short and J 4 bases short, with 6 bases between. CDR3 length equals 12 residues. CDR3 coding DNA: TGTGCCTGGAGTGTGGCCCTCACTGAAGCTTTCTTT. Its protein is CAWSVALTEAFF. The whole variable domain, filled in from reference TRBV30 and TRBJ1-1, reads SQTIHQWPATLVQPVGSPLSLECTVEGTSNPNLYWYRQAAGRGLQLLFYSVGIGQISSEVPQNLSASRPQDRQFILSSKKLLLSDSGFYLCAWSVALTEAFFGQGTRLTVV.

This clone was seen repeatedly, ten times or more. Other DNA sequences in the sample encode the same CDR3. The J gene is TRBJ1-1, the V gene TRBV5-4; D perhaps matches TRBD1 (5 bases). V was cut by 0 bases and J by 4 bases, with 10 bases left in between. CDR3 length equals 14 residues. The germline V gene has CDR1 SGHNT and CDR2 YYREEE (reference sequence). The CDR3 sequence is CASSLGGVVTEAFF. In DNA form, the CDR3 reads TGTGCCAGCAGCTTGGGGGGGGTGGTCACTGAAGCTTTCTTT.

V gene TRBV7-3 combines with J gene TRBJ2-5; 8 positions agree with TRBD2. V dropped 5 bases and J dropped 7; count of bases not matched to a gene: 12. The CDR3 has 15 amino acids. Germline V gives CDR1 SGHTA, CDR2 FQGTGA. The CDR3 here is CASSLTGGPEGTQYF. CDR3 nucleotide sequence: TGTGCCAGCAGCCTTACGGGGGGGCCGGAGGGGACCCAGTACTTC.

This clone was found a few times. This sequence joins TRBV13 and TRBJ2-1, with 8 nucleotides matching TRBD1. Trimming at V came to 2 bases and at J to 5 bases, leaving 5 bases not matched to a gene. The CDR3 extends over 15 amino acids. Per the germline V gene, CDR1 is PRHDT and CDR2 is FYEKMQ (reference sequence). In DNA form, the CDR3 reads TGTGCCAGCAGCTTAACAGGGGGTCTCAACAATGAGCAGTTCTTC. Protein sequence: CASSLTGGLNNEQFF.

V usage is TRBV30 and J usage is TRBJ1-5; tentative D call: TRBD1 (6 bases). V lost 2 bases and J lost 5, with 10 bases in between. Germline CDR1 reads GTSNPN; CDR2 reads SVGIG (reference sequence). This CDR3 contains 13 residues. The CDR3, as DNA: TGTGCCTGGAGTAGGGGGGGAGATCAGCCCCAGCATTTT. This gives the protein CAWSRGGDQPQHF. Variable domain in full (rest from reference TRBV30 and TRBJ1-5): SQTIHQWPATLVQPVGSPLSLECTVEGTSNPNLYWYRQAAGRGLQLLFYSVGIGQISSEVPQNLSASRPQDRQFILSSKKLLLSDSGFYLCAWSRGGDQPQHFGDGTRLSIL.

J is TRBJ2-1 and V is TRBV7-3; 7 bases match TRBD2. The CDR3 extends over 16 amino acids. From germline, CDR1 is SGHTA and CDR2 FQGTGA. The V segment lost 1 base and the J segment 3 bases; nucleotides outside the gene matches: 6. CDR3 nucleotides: TGTGCCAGCAGCTTAAGGGCCAGCGGGATCTACAATGAGCAGTTCTTC. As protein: CASSLRASGIYNEQFF.

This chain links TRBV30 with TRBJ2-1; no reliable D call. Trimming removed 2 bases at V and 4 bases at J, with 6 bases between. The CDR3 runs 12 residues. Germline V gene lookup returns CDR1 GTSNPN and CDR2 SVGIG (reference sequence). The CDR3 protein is CAWSPQYNEQFF. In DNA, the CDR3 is TGTGCCTGGAGTCCCCAGTACAATGAGCAGTTCTTC.

The CDR3 here is CASRGTGSTNYGYTF. Here the CDR3 DNA reads TGTGCCAGCAGGGGGACAGGTTCCACTAACTATGGCTACACCTTC. The chain links TRBV11-1 to TRBJ1-2, with 8 bases that match TRBD1. The V segment lost 6 bases and the J segment 0 bases; nucleotides outside the gene matches: 6. Germline V lookup: CDR1 SGHAT, CDR2 FQDESV (reference sequence). There are 15 residues in the CDR3.

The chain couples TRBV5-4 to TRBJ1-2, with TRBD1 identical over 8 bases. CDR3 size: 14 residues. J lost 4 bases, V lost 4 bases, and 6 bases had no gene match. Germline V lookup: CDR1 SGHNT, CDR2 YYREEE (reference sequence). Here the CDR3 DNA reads TGTGCCAGCAGCCCGGACAGGGTCTCCTATGGCTACACCTTC. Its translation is CASSPDRVSYGYTF.